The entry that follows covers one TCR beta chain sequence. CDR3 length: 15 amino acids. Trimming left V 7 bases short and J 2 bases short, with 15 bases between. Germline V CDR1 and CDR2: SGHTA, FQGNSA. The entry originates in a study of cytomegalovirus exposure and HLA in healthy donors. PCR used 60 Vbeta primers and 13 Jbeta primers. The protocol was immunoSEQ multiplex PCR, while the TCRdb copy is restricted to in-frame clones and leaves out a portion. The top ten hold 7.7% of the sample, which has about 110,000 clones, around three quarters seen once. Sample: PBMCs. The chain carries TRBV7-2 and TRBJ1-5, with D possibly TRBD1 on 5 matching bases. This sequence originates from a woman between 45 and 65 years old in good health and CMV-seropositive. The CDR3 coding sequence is TGTGCCAGCAAGGCAGGGAGGGGAGGCAATCAGCCCCAGCATTTT. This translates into CASKAGRGGNQPQHF.